Listed below are T cell receptor beta chains from one sample, sequenced in a study of shared clonotypes between healthy human individuals. The table came from immunoSEQ multiplex PCR; TCRdb's copy has only in-frame clones and leaves some out. This sample has some 2 million clones, with about 95% found just once. The sequenced material came from naive CD8+ T cells sorted from blood. The receptors here all came from a man aged 18 to 29 in good health. The CDR3 runs from the conserved cysteine through the conserved F or W. A D gene is named only where the DNA matches it firmly. Only part of the rows carry a size: once, few, many, or a class if the clone is expanded.

D	V	size	J	CDR3	DNA
.	TRBV4-1	.	TRBJ2-5	CASSQDLWGHGETQYF	TGCGCCAGCAGCCAAGATCTCTGGGGGCACGGCGAGACCCAGTACTTC
.	TRBV7-6	.	TRBJ2-3	CASSLEPGWGDTQYF	TGTGCCAGCAGCTTAGAGCCGGGGTGGGGAGATACGCAGTATTTT
.	TRBV6-5	.	TRBJ1-1	CASSYGTLGSEAFF	TGTGCCAGCAGTTACGGGACCCTGGGGTCTGAAGCTTTCTTT
.	TRBV6-5	.	TRBJ2-7	CASSPGEGYEQYF	TGTGCCAGCAGTCCAGGGGAGGGCTACGAGCAGTACTTC
.	TRBV6-1	.	TRBJ1-5	CASSEAYQPQHF	TGTGCCAGCAGTGAAGCATATCAGCCCCAGCATTTT
.	TRBV6-5	.	TRBJ2-3	CASSPGTITDTQYF	TGTGCCAGCAGTCCTGGGACAATCACAGATACGCAGTATTTT
.	TRBV2	.	TRBJ1-2	CASSESVGTYGYTF	TGTGCCAGCAGTGAATCGGTAGGGACTTATGGCTACACCTTC
TRBD2	TRBV19	.	TRBJ2-1	CASSIVGVSGFQDEQFF	TGTGCCAGTAGTATAGTTGGGGTTAGCGGGTTTCAGGATGAGCAGTTCTTC
.	TRBV15	.	TRBJ2-1	CATQAGTSYNEQFF	TGTGCCACTCAAGCGGGTACCTCCTACAATGAGCAGTTCTTC
TRBD1	TRBV4-3	.	TRBJ2-1	CASSPDGQGYDEQFF	TGCGCCAGCAGTCCGGACGGACAGGGCTATGATGAGCAGTTCTTC
.	TRBV9	.	TRBJ2-5	CASSVLGQPQETQYF	TGTGCCAGCAGCGTACTAGGACAGCCACAAGAGACCCAGTACTTC
TRBD2	TRBV11-2	.	TRBJ2-7	CASSLAGGSYEQYF	TGTGCCAGCAGCTTAGCGGGAGGGTCCTACGAGCAGTACTTC
TRBD2	TRBV2	once	TRBJ2-1	CASSEALSGRRNEQFF	TGTGCCAGCAGTGAAGCCCTGAGCGGGAGAAGGAATGAGCAGTTCTTC
TRBD1	TRBV7-8	.	TRBJ2-4	CASSLDRGAKNIQYF	TGTGCCAGCAGCTTAGACAGGGGCGCCAAAAACATTCAGTACTTC
.	TRBV13	.	TRBJ1-5	CASSFLGQPQHF	TGTGCCAGCAGCTTCCTGGGACAGCCCCAGCATTTT
TRBD2	TRBV5-1	.	TRBJ2-5	CASRDAAGELKTQYF	TGCGCCAGCAGAGATGCAGCGGGAGAACTAAAGACCCAGTACTTC
.	TRBV7-9	.	TRBJ2-7	CASSFDGTYEQYF	TGTGCCAGCAGTTTTGACGGAACCTACGAGCAGTACTTC
.	TRBV4-2	.	TRBJ2-7	CASSQATADEQYF	TGTGCCAGCAGCCAAGCAACAGCCGACGAGCAGTACTTC
TRBD2	TRBV6-6	.	TRBJ2-7	CASSYSASGVYEQYF	TGTGCCAGCAGTTACTCCGCTAGCGGAGTGTACGAGCAGTACTTC
TRBD1	TRBV15	.	TRBJ2-7	CATSRGTGEYEQYF	TGTGCCACCAGCAGGGGGACAGGGGAGTACGAGCAGTACTTC
.	TRBV30	.	TRBJ2-3	CAWSVIAEDTQYF	TGTGCCTGGAGTGTAATAGCTGAGGATACGCAGTATTTT
TRBD1	TRBV9	.	TRBJ1-1	CASSFGQGGTEAFF	TGTGCCAGCAGCTTCGGGCAGGGGGGGACTGAAGCTTTCTTT
.	TRBV4-1	.	TRBJ2-5	CASSHPRTGQEGQYF	TGCGCCAGCAGCCACCCTCGGACGGGACAAGAGGGCCAGTACTTC
.	TRBV19	.	TRBJ2-7	CASSMATSYEQYF	TGTGCCAGTAGTATGGCGACCTCCTACGAGCAGTACTTC
.	TRBV9	.	TRBJ2-6	CASSPSYSGANVLTF	TGTGCCAGCAGCCCCAGCTACTCTGGGGCCAACGTCCTGACTTTC
TRBD2	TRBV23-1	.	TRBJ2-1	CHGTGLAGDNEQFF	TGCCACGGGACGGGACTAGCGGGGGACAATGAGCAGTTCTTC
.	TRBV6-6	.	TRBJ2-1	CASTSDRPEQFF	TGTGCCAGCACCTCAGACCGGCCGGAGCAGTTCTTC
TRBD2	TRBV11-2	.	TRBJ2-2	CASSLRLAGVMPGELFF	TGTGCCAGCAGCTTAAGGCTAGCGGGAGTAATGCCCGGGGAGCTGTTTTTT
.	TRBV13	.	TRBJ1-1	CASSFSTADTEAFF	TGTGCCAGCAGCTTCTCGACTGCAGACACTGAAGCTTTCTTT
TRBD2	TRBV14	few	TRBJ2-1	CASSRLAGVEGSDEQFF	TGTGCCAGCAGCCGCCTAGCGGGAGTAGAAGGTTCCGATGAGCAGTTCTTC
.	TRBV6-5	.	TRBJ2-5	CASSYGGSVIETQYF	TGTGCCAGCAGTTACGGGGGGTCTGTAATAGAGACCCAGTACTTC
TRBD1	TRBV6-5	once	TRBJ2-5	CASSYSGQGARETQYF	TGTGCCAGCAGTTACTCGGGACAGGGAGCCAGGGAGACCCAGTACTTC